What follows are 15 T cell receptor beta chains derived from one specimen sequenced in a study of blood T cell repertoires in COVID-19. Profiling relied on immunoSEQ multiplex PCR, and the TCRdb table lists in-frame clones only, not all of them. The data contain about 230,000 clones, around 82% of them singletons. Sequenced: peripheral blood. The receptors come from a man aged 45-65 years with active or convalescent COVID-19.

The chain couples TRBV7-2 to TRBJ1-6; D may be TRBD1 (6 bases). The CDR3 consists of 13 residues. V lost 3 bases, J lost 9 bases, and 9 bases lay in between. Germline values: CDR1 SGHTA, CDR2 FQGNSA. The CDR3 reads CASSFRTVSPLHF. CDR3 nucleotides: TGTGCCAGCAGCTTCCGGACAGTTTCACCCCTCCACTTT.

This clone was counted between two and nine times. The chain recombines TRBV5-1 with TRBJ1-1; 7 bases line up with TRBD1. Per the germline V gene, CDR1 is SGHRS and CDR2 is YFSETQ. The CDR3 sequence is 15 residues long. V gave up 0 bases and J gave up 0 bases; unmatched junction bases: 2. CDR3 region: CASSLGDSMNTEAFF. The CDR3 DNA follows: TGCGCCAGCAGCTTGGGGGACAGCATGAACACTGAAGCTTTCTTT.

This clone was detected a few times. The chain recombines TRBV5-4 with TRBJ1-1; 8 nucleotides match TRBD1. Losses at the gene ends were 2 bases for V and 0 bases for J; bases not matched to a gene: 9. CDR3 length: 17 residues. The V gene's germline CDR1 is SGHNT and CDR2 YYREEE (reference sequence). Here the CDR3 DNA reads TGTGCCAGCAGCTTTGGGACAGGCGGGATCATGAACACTGAAGCTTTCTTT. This sequence encodes CASSFGTGGIMNTEAFF.

The chain combines TRBV18 with TRBJ1-5; 10 nucleotides line up with TRBD1. This CDR3 has 15 amino acids. Germline loops: CDR1 KGHSH, CDR2 LQKENI. V dropped 4 bases and J dropped 5; count of bases not matched to a gene: 5. CDR3 coding DNA: TGTGCCAGCTCACTCTCCGGGACAGGGGATCAGCCCCAGCATTTT. Encoded protein: CASSLSGTGDQPQHF.

This clone was picked up a small number of times. The chain uses TRBV9 and TRBJ1-1; D possibly corresponds to TRBD1 (5 bases). The CDR3 contains 12 residues. The germline CDR1 and CDR2 sequences are SGDLS and YYNGEE. The germline V and J ends were trimmed by 1 base and 4 bases, with 5 bases remaining between them. The CDR3 DNA reads as TGTGCCAGCAGCGTACAGGGCACTGAAGCTTTCTTT. This encodes CASSVQGTEAFF.

The CDR3 DNA sequence: TGTGCCAGCAGCCCGCGGACAGGGGCCTACGAGCAGTACTTC. This codes for CASSPRTGAYEQYF. V usage is TRBV7-9 and J usage is TRBJ2-7; 9 bases line up with TRBD1. The CDR3 runs to 14 residues. The germline V gene encodes CDR1 SEHNR and CDR2 FQNEAQ (reference sequence). The trim removed 5 bases at V and 2 bases at J, leaving 4 bases unmatched.

The J gene is TRBJ2-1, the V gene TRBV5-6; D is perhaps TRBD2 (6 bases). Trimming removed 3 bases from V and 0 bases from J, with 16 bases in between. This CDR3 contains 17 residues. Looked up from germline, CDR1 is SGHDT and CDR2 is YYEEEE. Written as DNA, the CDR3 is TGTGCCAGCAGCTCGGATCCTGGGGGGAGCTCCTACAATGAGCAGTTCTTC. As protein: CASSSDPGGSSYNEQFF.

V and J are TRBV14 and TRBJ2-2; D remains unclear. V lost 1 base, J lost 3 bases, and 9 bases lay in between. Germline V gene data show CDR1 as SGHDN and CDR2 as FVKESK. This CDR3 is 15 amino acids long. The DNA of the CDR3 is TGTGCCAGCAGCCAAGGAGGCCCTTACACCGGGGAGCTGTTTTTT. Amino acids: CASSQGGPYTGELFF.

This chain connects TRBV7-2 to TRBJ2-2; TRBD2 matches at 16 bases. V shed 4 bases and J 7 bases; nucleotides not matched to a gene: 9. Germline assignment: CDR1 SGHTA and CDR2 FQGNSA. This CDR3 spans 18 amino acids. The CDR3 spells CASSSTGLAGGLNGELFF. The DNA for the CDR3 is TGTGCCAGCAGCTCCACGGGACTAGCGGGGGGGCTGAACGGGGAGCTGTTTTTT.

V usage is TRBV5-1 and J usage is TRBJ1-2; 9 bases align to TRBD1. This CDR3 comprises 14 residues. Looked up from germline, CDR1 is SGHRS and CDR2 is YFSETQ. Germline trimming cut 5 bases from V and 4 bases from J; bases unmatched to any gene: 6. CDR3 sequence reads: CASREQGAGYGYTF. The CDR3 region has the DNA TGCGCCAGCAGAGAACAGGGGGCTGGCTATGGCTACACCTTC. Variable domain in full (rest from reference TRBV5-1 and TRBJ1-2): KAGVTQTPRYLIKTRGQQVTLSCSPISGHRSVSWYQQTPGQGLQFLFEYFSETQRNKGNFPGRFSGRQFSNSRSEMNVSTLELGDSALYLCASREQGAGYGYTFGSGTRLTVV.

V is TRBV2 and J is TRBJ1-3; 11 bases match TRBD1. The CDR3 loop spans 16 amino acids. The V gene end was trimmed by 3 bases and the J gene end by 4 bases; junction bases not matched to a gene: 5. From germline, CDR1 is SNHLY and CDR2 FYNNEI. CDR3 DNA sequence: TGTGCCAGCAGTGATTGGACAGGGGGCGACGGAAACACCATATATTTT. This translates into CASSDWTGGDGNTIYF.

The V and J genes are TRBV29-1 and TRBJ2-7, with a possible D match to TRBD2 (6 bases). The CDR3 sequence is 13 residues long. Germline V gene data show CDR1 as SQVTM and CDR2 as ANQGSEA. Trimming removed 4 bases from V and 2 bases from J, with 12 bases in between. This chain's CDR3 is CSVVGGGTYEQYF. In nucleotides, the CDR3 is TGCAGCGTTGTTGGAGGAGGGACCTACGAGCAGTACTTC.

The chain couples TRBV3-1 (or the pseudogene TRBV3-2) to TRBJ2-3; 11 positions agree with TRBD2. The CDR3 sequence is 17 residues long. The germline V gene encodes CDR1 LGHDT and CDR2 YNNKEL (reference sequence). The junction had 15 bases not matched to a gene; V was cut back by 4 bases and J by 9 bases. The DNA of the CDR3 is TGTGCCAGCAGCCCGCCCCCCATAGCGGGGGGGCGAGGAACGCAGTATTTT. Translated: CASSPPPIAGGRGTQYF.

The chain is built from TRBV5-1 and TRBJ2-2; D ambiguous. The CDR3 is made up of 12 amino acids. Deletions cut 4 bases from V and 7 bases from J, with 8 bases between. Germline V gene data show CDR1 as SGHRS and CDR2 as YFSETQ. In nucleotides, the CDR3 is TGCGCCAGCAGCAAAGTCGGCGGGGAGCTGTTTTTT. This gives the protein CASSKVGGELFF.

The rearrangement uses TRBV3-1 (or the pseudogene TRBV3-2) and TRBJ2-2, with a weak D call TRBD1 (5 bases). V lost 4 bases, J lost 3 bases, and 18 bases lay in between. This CDR3 is built from 17 residues. Germline V gene sequence: CDR1 LGHDT, CDR2 YNNKEL (reference sequence). CDR3 in amino acids: CASSPLRGILHTGELFF. The CDR3 region has the DNA TGTGCCAGCAGCCCTCTAAGGGGAATCCTTCACACCGGGGAGCTGTTTTTT.